The source of this T cell receptor (beta chain) is a study of cytomegalovirus exposure and HLA in healthy donors. Points from the study as a whole: CMV serostatus was the sole immune exposure information available.

V lost 5 bases to trimming and J lost 0 bases, with 12 bases between them. The CDR3 consists of 15 residues. Germline CDR1 MDHEN, CDR2 SYDVKM. On this clone itself: Its matching antigen is unknown.

Vbeta (60) and Jbeta (13) primers were used in the PCR. Using immunoSEQ multiplex PCR, the repertoire was profiled, and TCRdb retains in-frame clones only, with some absent. Of 100,000 or so clones in the sample, 83% are singletons; the top ten hold over 5%. Material: PBMCs. The J gene is TRBJ2-3, the V gene TRBV28; possibly TRBD2 for D (6 bases). The sequence came from a man between 18 and 29 years old in good health and CMV-seronegative. The CDR3 DNA is TGTGCCAGCAGTGTGGACGGGACTAGCACAGATACGCAGTATTTT. Translated: CASSVDGTSTDTQYF.